This entry lists 31 T cell receptor beta chains sequenced from one sample in a study of CD8+ T cells in alopecia areata. Treatment: oral pan-JAK inhibitor, 5-10 mg twice daily. RNA was extracted and reverse transcribed into cDNA as the sequencing template. Using immunoSEQ multiplex PCR, the repertoire was profiled, and TCRdb retains in-frame clones only, with some absent. The table includes around 120,000 clones, roughly 58% detected once. Sample: CD8+ T cells sorted from blood, taken at week 4, from a patient treated with tofacitinib. These receptors came from a human donor with alopecia areata.

V and J are TRBV30 and TRBJ2-7, with TRBD2 matching 8 bases. The germline gives CDR1 GTSNPN, CDR2 SVGIG (reference sequence). This CDR3 region has 14 residues. The junction had 9 bases not matched to a gene; V was cut back by 4 bases and J by 4 bases. Here the CDR3 reads CAWTPRGGAYEQYF. CDR3 DNA sequence: TGTGCCTGGACCCCTCGGGGGGGGGCATACGAGCAGTACTTC.

This clone turned up a few times. This chain connects TRBV30 to TRBJ1-1; a weak D match, TRBD1 (5 bases). This CDR3 region has 14 residues. Germline values: CDR1 GTSNPN, CDR2 SVGIG (reference sequence). The germline V and J ends were trimmed by 5 bases and 5 bases, with 18 bases remaining between them. The DNA of the CDR3 is TGTGCCTGGGGGACTTTGGGCCCGCGGACTGAAGCTTTCTTT. Its protein is CAWGTLGPRTEAFF.

V is TRBV5-4 and J is TRBJ2-5; D gene uncertain. Germline V lookup: CDR1 SGHNT, CDR2 YYREEE (reference sequence). The CDR3 has 12 residues. Between the trimmed V and J ends, which lost 0 bases and 4 bases, there was a span of 4 bases. The chain's CDR3 is CASSLGVETQYF. CDR3 in DNA: TGTGCCAGCAGCTTGGGGGTAGAGACCCAGTACTTC.

Turning to this clone: At one end, the junction sequence differs from germline, possibly due to a read error. The V and J genes are TRBV23-1 and TRBJ2-2; D is tentatively TRBD1 or TRBD2 (6 bases each). TRBV23-1 is reported as an ORF; its role is uncertain. CDR3 length: 16 residues. For the CDR3, the DNA is TGCGCCAGCACTCAATGGGGGGCCGCGAACACCGGGGAGCTGTTTTTT. The encoded protein is CASTQWGAANTGELFF.

V is TRBV9 and J is TRBJ2-7, with D unclear. Germline CDR1 reads SGDLS; CDR2 reads YYNGEE. The CDR3 sequence is 16 residues long. V was cut by 0 bases and J by 6 bases, with 19 bases left in between. The CDR3 is CASSVALQADRREQYF. The CDR3 DNA follows: TGTGCCAGCAGCGTAGCACTCCAAGCCGATAGGCGCGAGCAGTACTTC. Looking up the rest from reference TRBV9 and TRBJ2-7 gives the full variable domain: DSGVTQTPKHLITATGQRVTLRCSPRSGDLSVYWYQQSLDQGLQFLIQYYNGEERAKGNILERFSAQQFPDLHSELNLSSLELGDSALYFCASSVALQADRREQYFGPGTRLTVT.

The chain recombines TRBV14 with TRBJ2-2; D remains unclear. This CDR3 comprises 15 residues. Germline V gives CDR1 SGHDN, CDR2 FVKESK. Trimming left V 6 bases short and J 1 base short, with 12 bases between. In DNA, the CDR3 is TGTGCCAGCAGTTCAACACAAGAGAACACCGGGGAGCTGTTTTTT. Translated: CASSSTQENTGELFF.

The chain is built from TRBV9 and TRBJ1-1, with a weak D call TRBD1 (5 bases). Germline lookup yields CDR1 SGDLS and CDR2 YYNGEE. CDR3 length: 18 residues. V was trimmed by 4 bases and J by 0 bases, leaving 22 bases between them. The CDR3 region is CASSSNTGPTNMNTEAFF. DNA of the CDR3: TGTGCCAGCAGCTCCAACACAGGACCAACCAACATGAACACTGAAGCTTTCTTT.

The rearrangement links TRBV7-9 to TRBJ2-2, with 8 bases fitting TRBD1. This CDR3 is built from 16 residues. Germline CDR1 reads SEHNR; CDR2 reads FQNEAQ (reference sequence). V trimming: 6 bases; J trimming: 2 bases; junction bases outside the gene matches: 8. The CDR3 here is CASRYTGTGNTGELFF. CDR3 coding DNA: TGTGCCAGCAGGTACACCGGGACAGGAAACACCGGGGAGCTGTTTTTT.

The J gene is TRBJ1-5, the V gene TRBV7-6, with no clear D. Trimming removed 5 bases from V and 2 bases from J, with 13 bases in between. The CDR3 is made up of 15 amino acids. Germline CDR1 reads SGHVS; CDR2 reads FNYEAQ. The CDR3, as DNA: TGTGCCAGCAGCGCGACCGGGGTGGGCAATCAGCCCCAGCATTTT. Its protein product is CASSATGVGNQPQHF.

The table lists this clone with a few counts. Other DNA sequences of this sample code for an identical CDR3. The genes are TRBV29-1 and TRBJ1-1; D is unclear. CDR1 SQVTM and CDR2 ANQGSEA come from the germline V gene. Deletions cut 4 bases from V and 4 bases from J, with 4 bases between. CDR3 length: 10 residues. CDR3 residues: CSVVGTEAFF. In nucleotides, the CDR3 is TGCAGCGTTGTGGGCACTGAAGCTTTCTTT.

The chain uses TRBV29-1 and TRBJ2-7, with D possibly TRBD2 on 6 matching bases. Trimming shortened V by 3 bases and J by 1 base, and 16 bases separated the two germline ends. This CDR3 has 15 amino acids. Germline loops: CDR1 SQVTM, CDR2 ANQGSEA. The CDR3 DNA sequence: TGCAGCGTTGAGTTTGTCCAGACTAGTTCCTACGAGCAGTACTTC. This gives the protein CSVEFVQTSSYEQYF.

The chain employs TRBV7-9 and TRBJ2-3; no clear D gene. Per germline, CDR1 SEHNR and CDR2 FQNEAQ (reference sequence). V was shortened by 4 bases and J by 1 base, with 3 bases between the two germline ends. CDR3 length: 12 amino acids. The CDR3 protein is CASSYRTDTQYF. The CDR3 region has the DNA TGTGCCAGCAGCTACCGCACAGATACGCAGTATTTT.

The gene calls are TRBV2 and TRBJ2-7; D uncertain. V was shortened by 1 base and J by 0 bases, with 7 bases between the two germline ends. CDR3 length equals 14 residues. The germline V gene has CDR1 SNHLY and CDR2 FYNNEI. The CDR3 sequence: CASSEGPTSYEQYF. The CDR3 region has the DNA TGTGCCAGCAGTGAAGGTCCGACCTCCTACGAGCAGTACTTC.

J is TRBJ2-7 and V is TRBV30, with TRBD1 matching 10 bases. V shed 5 bases and J 3 bases; nucleotides not matched to a gene: 7. The CDR3 has 14 residues. Germline values: CDR1 GTSNPN, CDR2 SVGIG (reference sequence). Written as DNA, the CDR3 is TGTGCCTGGGCGTGGGGGACAGGGGTCTACGAGCAGTACTTC. Amino acid sequence: CAWAWGTGVYEQYF.

This chain links TRBV27 with TRBJ2-1; 8 positions match TRBD1. The CDR3 covers 16 residues. Germline values: CDR1 MNHEY, CDR2 SMNVEV (reference sequence). Unmatched junction bases numbered 12, after V lost 3 bases and J lost 8 bases. Written as DNA, the CDR3 is TGTGCCAGCAGTTTGGACAGGGACCAAAGGTGGTATGAGCAGTTCTTC. Translation: CASSLDRDQRWYEQFF.

The CDR3 here is CASSFPLVEYGYTF. The DNA of the CDR3 is TGTGCCAGCAGCTTCCCCCTTGTGGAATATGGCTACACCTTC. The V gene is TRBV7-9, the J gene TRBJ1-2, with D unclear. Germline V gives CDR1 SEHNR, CDR2 FQNEAQ (reference sequence). The V gene lost 3 bases and the J gene lost 5 bases, with 13 bases spanning the gap. The CDR3 has 14 residues.

J is TRBJ1-6 and V is TRBV30; D is undetermined. Trimming removed 1 base from V and 10 bases from J, with 11 bases in between. The CDR3 spans 13 residues. CDR1 and CDR2 from the germline V gene are GTSNPN and SVGIG (reference sequence). Here the CDR3 DNA reads TGTGCCTGGAGTGAAGAAGGGTGGTCACCCCTCCACTTT. Its translation is CAWSEEGWSPLHF. Full variable domain (missing parts from reference TRBV30 and TRBJ1-6): SQTIHQWPATLVQPVGSPLSLECTVEGTSNPNLYWYRQAAGRGLQLLFYSVGIGQISSEVPQNLSASRPQDRQFILSSKKLLLSDSGFYLCAWSEEGWSPLHFGNGTRLTVT.

The V and J genes are TRBV14 and TRBJ1-2; weak D call: TRBD1 (5 bases). Trimming removed 2 bases from V and 7 bases from J, with 23 bases in between. Germline V gene sequence: CDR1 SGHDN, CDR2 FVKESK. The CDR3 runs 17 residues. CDR3 sequence reads: CASSQLARETDLAGYTF. CDR3 nucleotide sequence: TGTGCCAGCAGCCAATTGGCCAGGGAGACGGATTTGGCTGGCTACACCTTC.

The chain is built from TRBV29-1 and TRBJ2-7; 8 bases fit TRBD2. CDR1 is SQVTM and CDR2 is ANQGSEA in the germline V gene. The CDR3 consists of 13 residues. J gave up 0 bases and V 6 bases, and 4 bases lay outside the gene matches. The chain's CDR3 is CSVSRGDSYEQYF. CDR3 DNA: TGCAGCGTGTCGCGGGGGGACTCCTACGAGCAGTACTTC.

This clone came up a few times. The chain combines TRBV30 with TRBJ2-7; 7 bases agree with TRBD1. V shed 1 base and J 7 bases; nucleotides not matched to a gene: 7. The germline gives CDR1 GTSNPN, CDR2 SVGIG (reference sequence). CDR3 length: 13 amino acids. In nucleotides, the CDR3 is TGTGCCTGGAGTGAGGGGGCTCTCGGAGAGCAGTACTTC. It codes for CAWSEGALGEQYF.

Worth noting for this clone: The junction does not match germline at one end; this may be a read error. The chain joins TRBV5-4 to TRBJ1-2, with D perhaps TRBD1 (5 bases). Germline values: CDR1 SGHNT, CDR2 YYREEE (reference sequence). The CDR3 extends over 15 amino acids. The CDR3 DNA sequence: TGCGCCAGCAGCCAAGATGCAGGGATAGGCTATGGCTACACCTTC. Translated, it gives CASSQDAGIGYGYTF.

The chain links TRBV13 to TRBJ2-5, with TRBD2 as a possible D gene (6 bases). This CDR3 contains 13 residues. Trimming left V 5 bases short and J 5 bases short, with 12 bases between. Germline CDR1 is PRHDT and CDR2 is FYEKMQ (reference sequence). CDR3 sequence (DNA): TGTGCCAGCAGCCAGACTAGTTCTGAGACCCAGTACTTC. It codes for CASSQTSSETQYF.

J is TRBJ2-5 and V is TRBV5-6; possibly TRBD1 for D (6 bases). The CDR3 consists of 15 residues. V lost 3 bases, J lost 3 bases, and 15 bases lay in between. The germline CDR1 and CDR2 sequences are SGHDT and YYEEEE. CDR3 amino acids: CASSSFPGTKETQYF. Here the CDR3 DNA reads TGTGCCAGCAGCTCGTTCCCCGGGACAAAAGAGACCCAGTACTTC.

The V gene is TRBV13, the J gene TRBJ2-5; 11 bases align to TRBD1. CDR3 length: 15 residues. Germline V lookup: CDR1 PRHDT, CDR2 FYEKMQ (reference sequence). V trimming: 5 bases; J trimming: 4 bases; junction bases outside the gene matches: 6. The CDR3 DNA is TGTGCCAGCAGCCGCGGACAGGGGGCGGGAGAGACCCAGTACTTC. Translating gives CASSRGQGAGETQYF.

The chain uses TRBV4-1 and TRBJ1-1; no clear D gene. CDR3 length: 13 amino acids. CDR1 is MGHRA, CDR2 YSYEKL, per germline. V was clipped by 4 bases and J by 2 bases, with 8 bases between them. CDR3 bases: TGCGCCAGCAGCCCTGCGGGTAACACTGAAGCTTTCTTT. This gives the protein CASSPAGNTEAFF.

This sequence joins TRBV7-9 and TRBJ2-5; D is ambiguous. Germline CDR1 reads SEHNR; CDR2 reads FQNEAQ (reference sequence). The CDR3 has 11 amino acids. V gave up 5 bases and J gave up 10 bases, with 11 bases separating them. The CDR3 region is CASSIDPVQYF. Here the CDR3 DNA reads TGTGCCAGCAGCATCGACCCTGTCCAGTACTTC.

The V and J genes are TRBV7-2 and TRBJ2-7; no definite D call. CDR1 is SGHTA, CDR2 FQGNSA, per germline. The CDR3 is 14 amino acids. V lost 0 bases and J 2 bases, leaving 8 bases between the germline ends. The CDR3 loop is CASSLADATYEQYF. In DNA, the CDR3 is TGTGCCAGCAGCTTAGCGGACGCGACCTACGAGCAGTACTTC.

The chain is built from TRBV5-4 and TRBJ1-1, with 7 bases that match TRBD1. From germline, CDR1 is SGHNT and CDR2 YYREEE (reference sequence). The CDR3 extends over 17 amino acids. Trimming cost V 4 bases and J 0 bases; bases outside gene matches: 12. As DNA, the CDR3 is TGTGCCAGCAGCCTATCCGGGACAGAATACATGAACACTGAAGCTTTCTTT. Its protein is CASSLSGTEYMNTEAFF.

Here the CDR3 DNA reads TGCAGCGCCCTAAGGGGAGAAGAGGCAGATACGCAGTATTTT. This sequence encodes CSALRGEEADTQYF. The chain couples TRBV29-1 to TRBJ2-3; D possibly uses TRBD1 or TRBD2 (5 bases each). The CDR3 runs to 14 residues. Trimming removed 7 bases from V and 4 bases from J, with 18 bases in between. CDR1 and CDR2 (germline): SQVTM, ANQGSEA.

Notes on this clone: This sample also contains other DNA sequences that code for the same CDR3. V is TRBV30 and J is TRBJ2-6; D uncertain. CDR3 length equals 14 residues. From germline, CDR1 is GTSNPN and CDR2 SVGIG (reference sequence). V lost 2 bases, J lost 1 base, and 6 bases lay in between. The CDR3 DNA reads TGTGCCTGGAGTTGGGGATCTGGGGCCAACGTCCTGACTTTC. Its translation is CAWSWGSGANVLTF.

Turning to this clone: The junction and the germline gene differ at one end; a read error may be behind it. The chain carries TRBV5-4 and TRBJ2-1, with 9 nucleotides matching TRBD2. This CDR3 region has 15 residues. Germline assignment: CDR1 SGHNT and CDR2 YYREEE (reference sequence). CDR3 region: CASSQDTLAGNEQFF. CDR3 bases: TGCGCCAGCAGCCAAGATACCCTAGCGGGGAATGAGCAGTTCTTC.